Presented here are 16 T cell receptor beta chains from one specimen sequenced in a study of T cells after yellow fever vaccination. TCRdb fed the 5' RACE reads into MiXCR, producing one record per CDR3 protein. The sample includes about 320,000 distinct CDR3 sequences, roughly 6.8% seen only once; the top ten take 15% to 20%. The input for sequencing was PBMCs, taken approximately 40 days after the first yellow fever vaccination. Every receptor here comes from a man between 18 and 35 years old who received the YFV17D yellow fever vaccine.

This clonotype has ten or more counts. The V gene is TRBV4-3, the J gene TRBJ2-1, with TRBD2 matching 8 bases. This CDR3 contains 15 residues. Germline V gene lookup returns CDR1 LGHNA and CDR2 YSLEER. V was clipped by 0 bases and J by 11 bases; unmatched bases: 9. The CDR3 sequence is CASSQEPAGVLKQFF. The CDR3 nucleotides read TGCGCCAGCAGCCAAGAGCCAGCGGGGGTATTAAAGCAGTTCTTC.

This clonotype was detected ten times or more. Mismatch with germline at one junction end may stem from a read error. This chain connects TRBV28 to TRBJ2-5, with a weak D call TRBD2 (6 bases). Germline lookup yields CDR1 MDHEN and CDR2 SYDVKM. The CDR3 is made up of 13 amino acids. The CDR3 region has the DNA TGTGCCAGCAGTACCCGGGGGAAAGAGACCAAGTACTTC. Translation gives CASSTRGKETKYF.

The rearrangement uses TRBV29-1 and TRBJ2-7, with D possibly TRBD1 on 5 matching bases. The germline V gene has CDR1 SQVTM and CDR2 ANQGSEA. The germline V and J ends were trimmed by 5 bases and 6 bases, with 11 bases remaining between them. This CDR3 has 11 residues. The CDR3: CSVTSGPEQYF. CDR3 in DNA: TGCAGCGTTACCTCAGGGCCCGAGCAGTACTTC.

This clonotype was recorded at least ten times. The chain is built from TRBV7-3 and TRBJ2-7, with D possibly being TRBD2 (5 bases). CDR3 length: 13 amino acids. V lost 1 base and J 5 bases, leaving 9 bases between the germline ends. Germline V gene lookup returns CDR1 SGHTA and CDR2 FQGTGA. The CDR3 protein is CASSLSPRDEQYF. The CDR3 DNA reads TGTGCCAGCAGCTTAAGCCCGAGGGACGAGCAGTACTTC.

The V call is TRBV5-1, the J call TRBJ2-5; TRBD2 is a possible D gene (5 bases). Germline V gene sequence: CDR1 SGHRS, CDR2 YFSETQ. The length of the CDR3 is 12 residues. The V and J ends lost 2 bases and 4 bases respectively, with 6 bases between them. The CDR3 region is CASSFEGETQYF. The CDR3 nucleotides are TGCGCCAGCAGCTTCGAGGGAGAGACCCAGTACTTC.

This clonotype came up a few times. The chain has TRBV4-2 and TRBJ2-1, with 13 bases identical to TRBD2. V lost 3 bases, J lost 5 bases, and 10 bases stayed unmatched. The length of the CDR3 is 18 residues. Per the germline V gene, CDR1 is LGHNA and CDR2 is YNFKEQ. The CDR3 reads CASSQSPGLAGPNNEQFF. In DNA, the CDR3 is TGTGCCAGCAGCCAGAGTCCGGGACTAGCGGGACCAAACAATGAGCAGTTCTTC.

This clonotype was found many times. This chain joins TRBV20-1 and TRBJ2-5; D is unresolved. The germline V gene encodes CDR1 DFQATT and CDR2 SNEGSKA (reference sequence). V dropped 5 bases and J dropped 5 bases, with 6 bases sitting between them. The CDR3 consists of 10 residues. The CDR3 nucleotides are TGCAGTGCTTACCTTGAGACCCAGTACTTC. Translated, it gives CSAYLETQYF.

The J gene is TRBJ2-3, the V gene TRBV9, with 9 nucleotides matching TRBD2. Losses at the gene ends were 7 bases for V and 4 bases for J; bases not matched to a gene: 10. The CDR3 totals 15 residues. In germline, CDR1 is SGDLS, CDR2 YYNGEE. CDR3 in DNA: TGTGCCAGCCGGGCCGGGACTAGCATCGCAGATACGCAGTATTTT. It is translated as CASRAGTSIADTQYF.

V and J are TRBV7-6 and TRBJ2-3; D unresolved. The CDR3 length is 15 residues. V lost 2 bases and J lost 2, with 11 bases in between. The V gene's germline CDR1 is SGHVS and CDR2 FNYEAQ. CDR3 bases: TGTGCCAGCAGCTTAAATTCAGGATCCACAGATACGCAGTATTTT. This translates into CASSLNSGSTDTQYF. The full variable domain, in which reference TRBV7-6 and TRBJ2-3 provide the parts outside the CDR3, is GAGVSQSPRYKVTKRGQDVALRCDPISGHVSLYWYRQALGQGPEFLTYFNYEAQQDKSGLPNDRFSAERPEGSISTLTIQRTEQRDSAMYRCASSLNSGSTDTQYFGPGTRLTVL.

This clonotype was seen a handful of times. V gene TRBV5-1 combines with J gene TRBJ2-7; D uncertain. Germline CDR1 is SGHRS and CDR2 is YFSETQ. Trimming left V 2 bases short and J 6 bases short, with 12 bases between. The CDR3 has 13 residues. The CDR3 region has the DNA TGCGCCAGCAGCTTAGCGCCCCCGGGCGAGCAGTACGTC. Translated: CASSLAPPGEQYV.

The V call is TRBV7-6, the J call TRBJ1-2; D unclear. From germline, CDR1 is SGHVS and CDR2 FNYEAQ. The CDR3 is made up of 13 amino acids. V dropped 4 bases and J dropped 4 bases, with 10 bases sitting between them. In nucleotides, the CDR3 is TGTGCCAGCAGCTCCCGGACCCCCTATGGCTACACCTTC. Translation gives CASSSRTPYGYTF. Looking up the rest from reference TRBV7-6 and TRBJ1-2 gives the full variable domain: GAGVSQSPRYKVTKRGQDVALRCDPISGHVSLYWYRQALGQGPEFLTYFNYEAQQDKSGLPNDRFSAERPEGSISTLTIQRTEQRDSAMYRCASSSRTPYGYTFGSGTRLTVV.

The chain is built from TRBV5-6 and TRBJ1-1; 7 bases are a match to TRBD1. From germline, CDR1 is SGHDT and CDR2 YYEEEE. The CDR3 contains 16 residues. With V trimmed by 3 bases and J by 3 bases, 11 bases remained unmatched. CDR3 loop: CASSSDGTALYTEAFF. The CDR3 nucleotides are TGTGCCAGCAGCTCCGATGGGACAGCGCTATACACTGAAGCTTTCTTT.

This clonotype has more than one count but fewer than ten. The gene calls are TRBV6-1 and TRBJ2-2; TRBD2 might be the D (6 bases). The length of the CDR3 is 15 residues. CDR1 and CDR2 from the germline V gene are MNHNS and SASEGT. V shed 8 bases and J shed 2 bases, with 15 bases lying between them. The CDR3 bases are TGTGCCAGCGGGGGGTCAGTCGAAAACACCGGGGAGCTGTTTTTT. This encodes CASGGSVENTGELFF.

Turning to this clonotype: This could be a read error, since a much larger clone is one nucleotide away. The V and J genes are TRBV28 and TRBJ2-2; D tentatively reads TRBD1 or TRBD2 (5 bases each). CDR3 length: 15 residues. The germline V gene encodes CDR1 MDHEN and CDR2 SYDVKM. In nucleotides, the CDR3 is TGTGCCAGCAGCTTCTTAACAGGAAACACCGGGGAGCTGCTTTTT. It encodes CASSFLTGNTGELLF.

The chain links TRBV18 to TRBJ2-5, with D possibly being TRBD2 (6 bases). V gave up 3 bases and J gave up 4 bases, with 15 bases separating them. This CDR3 region has 15 residues. Germline V CDR1 and CDR2: KGHSH, LQKENI. This chain's CDR3 is CASSPPSVGGETQYF. Written as DNA, the CDR3 is TGTGCCAGCTCACCGCCTTCGGTCGGGGGAGAGACCCAGTACTTC.

This clonotype occurred many times. The chain has TRBV12-3 or TRBV12-4 and TRBJ2-1; D unresolved. CDR3 length: 11 residues. The ends were cut back, 3 bases at V and 8 bases at J, with 5 bases in the middle. CDR3 residues: CASSFGDEQFF. The CDR3 nucleotides are TGTGCCAGCAGTTTCGGAGATGAGCAGTTCTTC.